This T cell receptor (beta chain) was profiled in a study of CD8+ T cells in alopecia areata. The study's findings and limits: It was lesional scalp, especially alopecia totalis/universalis, that showed higher clonality than normal scalp. Relative to mice, TCR sharing across patients was less clear, a difference possibly HLA-related.

Extracted RNA was reverse transcribed into cDNA, the sequencing template. Sequencing used immunoSEQ multiplex PCR; TCRdb keeps in-frame clones, though not all of them. The sample lists 120,000 or so clones, about 46% occurring once. This clone turned up a few times. Antigen unknown. The CDR3 is made up of 15 amino acids. The V and J ends lost 0 bases and 5 bases, in that order; junction bases with no gene match: 3. Germline-derived CDR1 and CDR2 are MNHEY and SVGAGI. Alopecia areata patients gave lesional scalp punch biopsies and peripheral blood samples. Source material: NKG2D-low CD8+ T cells sorted from blood. V is TRBV6-5 and J is TRBJ1-4; 7 bases are shared with TRBD1. This receptor was obtained from a human donor with alopecia areata. Written as DNA, the CDR3 is TGTGCCAGCAGTTACTCTTGGGACAGCAATGAAAAACTGTTTTTT. It translates to CASSYSWDSNEKLFF.